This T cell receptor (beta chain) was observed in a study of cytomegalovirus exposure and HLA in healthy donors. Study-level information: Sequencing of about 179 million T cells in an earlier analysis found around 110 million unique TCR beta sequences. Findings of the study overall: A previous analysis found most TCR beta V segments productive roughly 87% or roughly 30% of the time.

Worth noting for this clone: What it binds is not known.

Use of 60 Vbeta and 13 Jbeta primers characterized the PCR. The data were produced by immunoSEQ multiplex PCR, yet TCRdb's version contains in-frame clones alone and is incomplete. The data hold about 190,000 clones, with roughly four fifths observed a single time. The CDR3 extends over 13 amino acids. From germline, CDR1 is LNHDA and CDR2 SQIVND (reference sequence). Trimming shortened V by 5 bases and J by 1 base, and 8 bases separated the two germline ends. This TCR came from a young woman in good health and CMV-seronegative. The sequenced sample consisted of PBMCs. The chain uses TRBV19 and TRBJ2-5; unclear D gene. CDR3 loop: CASSFTIQETQYF. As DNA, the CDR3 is TGTGCCAGTAGTTTCACAATCCAAGAGACCCAGTACTTC.